What follows are 19 T cell receptor beta chains derived from one specimen sequenced in a study of T cell changes during pregnancy in multiple sclerosis (dated 2019 in TCRdb). Preparation of the library involved the immunoSEQ multiplex PCR assay. Drawn from immuneACCESS, this table holds only the in-frame rearrangements with V and J called that TCRdb kept. Clones are partly lost; checked studies trace under half to an unresolved V gene and leave the rest unexplained. The sample table contains just under 40,000 clones; only one count was recorded for 90% of them. Under 0.55% of the sample is taken by the ten largest. Sequencing was performed on CD4+ T cells from peripheral blood mononuclear cells, taken in the first trimester of pregnancy. These receptors all come from a female donor in good health, enrolled as a control in a pregnancy study.

V and J are TRBV27 and TRBJ1-1; maybe TRBD1 (5 bases). Trimming shortened V by 8 bases and J by 4 bases, and 14 bases separated the two germline ends. This CDR3 comprises 13 residues. CDR1 and CDR2 from the germline V gene are MNHEY and SMNVEV (reference sequence). DNA for the CDR3: TGTGCCAGCGGCCGGGGGGATGGCACTGAAGCTTTCTTT. This codes for CASGRGDGTEAFF.

The rearrangement uses TRBV11-2 and TRBJ2-1; TRBD2 matches 9 bases. Germline V lookup: CDR1 SGHAT, CDR2 FQNNGV. Trimming at V came to 6 bases and at J to 6 bases, leaving 21 bases not matched to a gene. CDR3 length equals 19 residues. In nucleotides, the CDR3 is TGTGCCAGCAGTAATCGGGGAGCGGGGGGATATTCCGTCGTCAATGAGCAGTTCTTC. Translating gives CASSNRGAGGYSVVNEQFF. The complete variable domain, with remaining parts taken from reference TRBV11-2 and TRBJ2-1, reads EAGVAQSPRYKIIEKRQSVAFWCNPISGHATLYWYQQILGQGPKLLIQFQNNGVVDDSQLPKDRFSAERLKGVDSTLKIQPAKLEDSAVYLCASSNRGAGGYSVVNEQFFGPGTRLTVL.

This clone was seen a handful of times. The V gene is TRBV30, the J gene TRBJ1-1; 7 bases map to TRBD1. V lost 2 bases to trimming and J lost 6 bases; unmatched junction nucleotides: 3. In germline, CDR1 is GTSNPN, CDR2 SVGIG (reference sequence). CDR3 size: 12 residues. CDR3 protein: CAWSYTGAEAFF. The CDR3 region has the DNA TGTGCCTGGAGTTACACAGGGGCTGAAGCTTTCTTT.

DNA of the CDR3: TGCGCCAGCAGCCGAGACAGAGACTACACTGAAGCTTTCTTT. Amino acids: CASSRDRDYTEAFF. This sequence joins TRBV4-1 and TRBJ1-1; D might be TRBD1 (5 bases). Between the trimmed V and J ends, which lost 4 bases and 3 bases, there was a span of 12 bases. Per germline, CDR1 MGHRA and CDR2 YSYEKL. The CDR3 spans 14 residues.

As DNA, the CDR3 is TGTGCCAGCTCACCCATTGGGACAGGGGTCTCTGGGGCCAACGTCCTGACTTTC. Protein: CASSPIGTGVSGANVLTF. The J gene is TRBJ2-6, the V gene TRBV18; 10 bases fit TRBD1. Germline CDR1 reads KGHSH; CDR2 reads LQKENI. After removal of 3 bases from V and 0 bases from J, the junction contained 5 bases not matched to a gene. The CDR3 covers 18 residues.

This chain links TRBV7-2 with TRBJ2-3; D may be TRBD1 (5 bases). From germline, CDR1 is SGHTA and CDR2 FQGNSA. This CDR3 spans 14 amino acids. The V and J ends lost 3 bases and 6 bases respectively, with 13 bases between them. The CDR3 nucleotides are TGTGCCAGCAGCTTTCAGACAGCCCCTGATACGCAGTATTTT. It is translated as CASSFQTAPDTQYF.

The gene calls are TRBV7-2 and TRBJ2-2, with 7 bases aligning to TRBD1. This CDR3 is 18 amino acids long. Trimming removed 0 bases from V and 1 base from J; junction bases left unmatched: 8. The germline gives CDR1 SGHTA, CDR2 FQGNSA. The CDR3 region is CASSLAPVTGMNTGELFF. CDR3 nucleotides: TGTGCCAGCAGCTTAGCCCCCGTGACAGGGATGAACACCGGGGAGCTGTTTTTT.

The chain is built from TRBV6-5 and TRBJ1-6; tentative D call: TRBD1 (6 bases). V was pared by 4 bases and J by 7 bases, with 11 bases between. Germline lookup yields CDR1 MNHEY and CDR2 SVGAGI. CDR3 length: 14 amino acids. The CDR3 region is CASSSGGTNSPLHF. The DNA for the CDR3 is TGTGCCAGCAGTTCTGGGGGCACGAATTCACCCCTCCACTTT.

J is TRBJ1-6 and V is TRBV7-2; perhaps TRBD1 as D (6 bases). The CDR3 totals 16 residues. The germline V and J ends were trimmed by 5 bases and 10 bases, with 21 bases remaining between them. CDR1 SGHTA and CDR2 FQGNSA come from the germline V gene. CDR3 DNA: TGTGCCAGCAGCCTACAATCTGGGGGCGCTTCATCACCCCTCCACTTT. It specifies CASSLQSGGASSPLHF.

V gene TRBV11-1 combines with J gene TRBJ2-2; D is perhaps TRBD2 (6 bases). V was pared by 6 bases and J by 6 bases, with 14 bases between. Per the germline V gene, CDR1 is SGHAT and CDR2 is FQDESV (reference sequence). This CDR3 contains 14 residues. The CDR3 DNA reads TGTGCCAGCAGTAGACAAGGAGGGTCCGGGGAGCTGTTTTTT. Protein product: CASSRQGGSGELFF. The full variable domain, in which reference TRBV11-1 and TRBJ2-2 provide the parts outside the CDR3, is EAEVAQSPRYKITEKSQAVAFWCDPISGHATLYWYRQILGQGPELLVQFQDESVVDDSQLPKDRFSAERLKGVDSTLKIQPAELGDSAMYLCASSRQGGSGELFFGEGSRLTVL.

The V gene is TRBV7-3, the J gene TRBJ2-3, with 7 nucleotides matching TRBD2. Germline V lookup: CDR1 SGHTA, CDR2 FQGTGA. V gave up 4 bases and J gave up 3 bases; unmatched junction bases: 4. The CDR3 spans 14 residues. The CDR3 nucleotides read TGTGCCAGCAGCTCCCAGGGAGGGACAGATACGCAGTATTTT. It encodes CASSSQGGTDTQYF.

J is TRBJ1-5 and V is TRBV2, with D tentatively TRBD1 (6 bases). The CDR3 extends over 14 amino acids. V was pared by 6 bases and J by 3 bases, with 12 bases between. The germline CDR1 and CDR2 sequences are SNHLY and FYNNEI. This CDR3 is CASRLDSTNQPQHF. CDR3 coding DNA: TGTGCCAGCAGGTTGGACAGCACCAATCAGCCCCAGCATTTT.

V is TRBV18 and J is TRBJ2-3; D not resolved. Germline V lookup: CDR1 KGHSH, CDR2 LQKENI. Trimming pared 2 bases from V and 4 bases from J, leaving 4 bases between. The CDR3 has 12 residues. The CDR3 DNA sequence: TGTGCCAGCTCACCAGCGGCAGATACGCAGTATTTT. Translation: CASSPAADTQYF.

The V call is TRBV5-8, the J call TRBJ1-5; 8 bases agree with TRBD1. The CDR3 totals 16 residues. Germline CDR1 and CDR2: SGHTS and YDEGEE. With 4 bases clipped from V and 1 base from J, the junction kept 7 bases outside the gene matches. The CDR3, as DNA: TGTGCCAGCAGCCGTGGTAACAGGGGGAGCAATCAGCCCCAGCATTTT. The encoded protein is CASSRGNRGSNQPQHF.

This clone was seen just once. The chain combines TRBV6-6 with TRBJ1-5; 7 bases match TRBD1. J lost 5 bases, V lost 6 bases, and 7 bases had no gene match. Germline V gene sequence: CDR1 MNHNY, CDR2 SVGAGI (reference sequence). The CDR3 loop spans 14 amino acids. CDR3 nucleotide sequence: TGTGCCAGCAGCCCGGCGGGACAGTATCAGCCCCAGCATTTT. Amino acids: CASSPAGQYQPQHF.

This clone was seen once. This rearrangement joins TRBV27 to TRBJ1-4; weak D call: TRBD1 (5 bases). Germline CDR1 reads MNHEY; CDR2 reads SMNVEV (reference sequence). The CDR3 has 15 amino acids. Trimming left V 6 bases short and J 0 bases short, with 11 bases between. This CDR3 reads CASRRQPATNEKLFF. CDR3 DNA sequence: TGTGCCAGCAGGAGACAGCCCGCAACTAATGAAAAACTGTTTTTT.

The rearrangement links TRBV18 to TRBJ1-1; 7 bases are shared with TRBD1. CDR1 and CDR2 (germline): KGHSH, LQKENI. The CDR3 covers 13 residues. V shed 6 bases and J 8 bases; nucleotides not matched to a gene: 9. CDR3 sequence (DNA): TGTGCCAGCTCCCCGACAGGGACCGCCGAAGCTTTCTTT. This gives the protein CASSPTGTAEAFF.

J is TRBJ1-2 and V is TRBV10-3; 8 bases map to TRBD1. The CDR3 spans 16 residues. Germline V gene data show CDR1 as ENHRY and CDR2 as SYGVKD. The V and J ends lost 0 bases and 5 bases, in that order; junction bases with no gene match: 8. The CDR3 loop is CAISESNTRTGYGYTF. CDR3 DNA: TGTGCCATCAGTGAGTCGAATACTAGGACAGGGTATGGCTACACCTTC.

V gene TRBV27 combines with J gene TRBJ2-2; D uncertain. This CDR3 is built from 18 residues. V was trimmed by 0 bases and J by 1 base, leaving 15 bases between them. Germline CDR1 is MNHEY and CDR2 is SMNVEV (reference sequence). The CDR3 is CASSLSLSLTLNTGELFF. The CDR3 nucleotides are TGTGCCAGCAGTTTATCCTTATCACTGACTTTGAACACCGGGGAGCTGTTTTTT.